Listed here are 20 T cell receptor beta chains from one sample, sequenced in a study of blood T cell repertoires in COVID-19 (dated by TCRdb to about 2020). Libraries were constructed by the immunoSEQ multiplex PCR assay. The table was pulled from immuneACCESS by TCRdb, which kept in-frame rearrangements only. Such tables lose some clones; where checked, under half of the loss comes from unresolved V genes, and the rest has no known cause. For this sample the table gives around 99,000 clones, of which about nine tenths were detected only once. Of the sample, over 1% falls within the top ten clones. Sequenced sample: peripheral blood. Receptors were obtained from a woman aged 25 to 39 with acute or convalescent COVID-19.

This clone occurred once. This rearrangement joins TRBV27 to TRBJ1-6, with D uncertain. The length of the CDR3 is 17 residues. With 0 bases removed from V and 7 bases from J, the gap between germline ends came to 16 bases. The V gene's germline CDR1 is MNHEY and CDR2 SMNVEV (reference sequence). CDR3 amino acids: CASSLSPRFVRNSPLHF. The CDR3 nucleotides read TGTGCCAGCAGTTTATCCCCCCGGTTTGTCAGGAATTCACCCCTCCACTTT.

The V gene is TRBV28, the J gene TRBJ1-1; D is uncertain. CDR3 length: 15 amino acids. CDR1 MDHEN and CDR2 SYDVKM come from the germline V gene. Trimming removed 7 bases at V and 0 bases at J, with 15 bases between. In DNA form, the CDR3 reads TGTGCCAGCACCAGATTGCCACGTATGAACACTGAAGCTTTCTTT. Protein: CASTRLPRMNTEAFF.

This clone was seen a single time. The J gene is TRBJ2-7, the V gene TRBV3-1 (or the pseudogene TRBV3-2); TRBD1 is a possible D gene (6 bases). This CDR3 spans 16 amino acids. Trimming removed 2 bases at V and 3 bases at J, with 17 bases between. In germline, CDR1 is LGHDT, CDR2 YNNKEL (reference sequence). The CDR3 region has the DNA TGTGCCAGCAGCCAAAGCTTAAGACAGGAGAACTACGAGCAGTACTTC. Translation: CASSQSLRQENYEQYF.

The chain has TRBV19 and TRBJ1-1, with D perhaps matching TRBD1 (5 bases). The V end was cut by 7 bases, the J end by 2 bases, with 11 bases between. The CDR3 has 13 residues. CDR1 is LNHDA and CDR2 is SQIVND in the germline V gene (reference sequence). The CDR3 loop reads CASIRQSNTEAFF. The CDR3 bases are TGTGCCAGTATAAGACAGTCCAACACTGAAGCTTTCTTT.

CDR3 region: CASSITASGQETQYF. In DNA, the CDR3 is TGTGCCAGTAGTATTACGGCTAGCGGACAAGAGACCCAGTACTTC. The chain employs TRBV19 and TRBJ2-5; 7 bases agree with TRBD2. Trimming cost V 3 bases and J 2 bases; bases outside gene matches: 6. The CDR3 totals 15 residues. The germline V gene encodes CDR1 LNHDA and CDR2 SQIVND (reference sequence).

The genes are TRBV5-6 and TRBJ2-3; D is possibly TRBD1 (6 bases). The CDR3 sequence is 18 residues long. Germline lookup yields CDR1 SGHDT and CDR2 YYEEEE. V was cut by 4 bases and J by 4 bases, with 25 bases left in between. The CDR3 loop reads CASSASLDRLRVSDTQYF. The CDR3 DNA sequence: TGTGCCAGCAGCGCATCGTTAGACAGGCTAAGGGTGTCAGATACGCAGTATTTT.

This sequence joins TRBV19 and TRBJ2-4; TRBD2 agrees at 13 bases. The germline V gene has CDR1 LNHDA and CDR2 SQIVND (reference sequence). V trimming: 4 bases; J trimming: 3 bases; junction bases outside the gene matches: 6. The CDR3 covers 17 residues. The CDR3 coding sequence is TGTGCCAGTAGTAGGTTACTAGCGGGGGGGTACAAAAACATTCAGTACTTC. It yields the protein CASSRLLAGGYKNIQYF.

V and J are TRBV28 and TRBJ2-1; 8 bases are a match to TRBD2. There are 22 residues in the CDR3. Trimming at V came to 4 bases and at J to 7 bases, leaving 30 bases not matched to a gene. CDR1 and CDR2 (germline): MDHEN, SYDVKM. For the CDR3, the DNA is TGTGCCAGCAGTTCTCCCCTATCGTGGGGGGCGGAGGCGGGAGGAGCGACTAATGAGCAGTTCTTC. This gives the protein CASSSPLSWGAEAGGATNEQFF.

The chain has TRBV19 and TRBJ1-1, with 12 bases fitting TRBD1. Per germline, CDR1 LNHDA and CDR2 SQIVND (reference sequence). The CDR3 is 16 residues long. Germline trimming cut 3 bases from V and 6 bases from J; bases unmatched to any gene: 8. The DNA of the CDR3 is TGTGCCAGTAGTATCCCTGGGACAGGGGGCGTCTCTGAAGCTTTCTTT. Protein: CASSIPGTGGVSEAFF.

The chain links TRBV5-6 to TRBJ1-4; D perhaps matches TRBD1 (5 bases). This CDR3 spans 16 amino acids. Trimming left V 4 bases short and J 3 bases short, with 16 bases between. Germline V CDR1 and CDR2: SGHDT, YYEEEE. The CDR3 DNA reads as TGTGCCAGCAGCCTGATGGGGGGGATTGCTAATGAAAAACTGTTTTTT. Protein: CASSLMGGIANEKLFF.

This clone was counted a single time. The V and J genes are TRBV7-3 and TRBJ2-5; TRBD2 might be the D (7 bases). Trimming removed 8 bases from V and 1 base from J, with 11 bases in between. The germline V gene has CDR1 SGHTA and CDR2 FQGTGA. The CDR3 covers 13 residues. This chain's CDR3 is CASGRGGQETQYF. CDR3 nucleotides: TGTGCCAGCGGAAGGGGGGGCCAAGAGACCCAGTACTTC. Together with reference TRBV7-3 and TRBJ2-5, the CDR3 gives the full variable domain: GAGVSQTPSNKVTEKGKYVELRCDPISGHTALYWYRQSLGQGPEFLIYFQGTGAADDSGLPNDRFFAVRPEGSVSTLKIQRTERGDSAVYLCASGRGGQETQYFGPGTRLLVL.

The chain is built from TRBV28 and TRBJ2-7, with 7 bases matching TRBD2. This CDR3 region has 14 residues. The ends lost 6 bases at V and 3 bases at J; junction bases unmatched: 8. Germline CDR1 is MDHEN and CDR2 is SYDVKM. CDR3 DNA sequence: TGTGCCAGCAGCGAACTAGCGACTCGCTACGAGCAGTACTTC. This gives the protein CASSELATRYEQYF.

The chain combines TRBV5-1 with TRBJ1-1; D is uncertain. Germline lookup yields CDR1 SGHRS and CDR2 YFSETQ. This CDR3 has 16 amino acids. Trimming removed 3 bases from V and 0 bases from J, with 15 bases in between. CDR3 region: CASSSTITGMNTEAFF. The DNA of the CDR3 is TGCGCCAGCAGCTCTACGATTACGGGAATGAACACTGAAGCTTTCTTT. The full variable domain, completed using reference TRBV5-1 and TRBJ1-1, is KAGVTQTPRYLIKTRGQQVTLSCSPISGHRSVSWYQQTPGQGLQFLFEYFSETQRNKGNFPGRFSGRQFSNSRSEMNVSTLELGDSALYLCASSSTITGMNTEAFFGQGTRLTVV.

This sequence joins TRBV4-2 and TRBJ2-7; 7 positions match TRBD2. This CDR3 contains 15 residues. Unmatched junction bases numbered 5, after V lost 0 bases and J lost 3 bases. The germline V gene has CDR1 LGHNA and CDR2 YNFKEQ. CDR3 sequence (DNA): TGTGCCAGCAGCCAAGACGCGGGGGTGAGCTACGAGCAGTACTTC. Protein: CASSQDAGVSYEQYF.

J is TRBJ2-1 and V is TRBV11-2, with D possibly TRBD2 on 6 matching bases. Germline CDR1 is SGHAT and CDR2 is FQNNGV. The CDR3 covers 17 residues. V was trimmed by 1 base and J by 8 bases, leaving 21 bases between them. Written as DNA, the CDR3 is TGTGCCAGCAGCTTAGTAGGGTGGGGACTCCGGTCGCATGAGCAGTTCTTC. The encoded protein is CASSLVGWGLRSHEQFF.

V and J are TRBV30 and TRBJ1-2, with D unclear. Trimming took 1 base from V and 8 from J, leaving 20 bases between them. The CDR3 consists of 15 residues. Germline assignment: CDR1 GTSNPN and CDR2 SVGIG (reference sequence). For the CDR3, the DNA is TGTGCCTGGAGTGCCCACCCGACACCCCATCAAGGCTACACCTTC. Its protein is CAWSAHPTPHQGYTF.

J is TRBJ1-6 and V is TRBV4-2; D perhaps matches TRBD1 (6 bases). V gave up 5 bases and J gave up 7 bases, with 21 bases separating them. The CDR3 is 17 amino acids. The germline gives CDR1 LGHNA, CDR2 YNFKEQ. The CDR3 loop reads CASSSGRGERKNSPLHF. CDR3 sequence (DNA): TGTGCCAGCAGCTCGGGCAGGGGTGAGCGGAAAAATTCACCCCTCCACTTT.

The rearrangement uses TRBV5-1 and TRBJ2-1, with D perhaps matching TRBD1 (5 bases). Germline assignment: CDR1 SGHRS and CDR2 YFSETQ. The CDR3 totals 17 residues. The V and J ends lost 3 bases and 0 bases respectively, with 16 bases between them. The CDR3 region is CASSSKLRQSSYNEQFF. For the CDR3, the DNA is TGCGCCAGCAGCTCGAAGCTTCGACAGAGCTCCTACAATGAGCAGTTCTTC.

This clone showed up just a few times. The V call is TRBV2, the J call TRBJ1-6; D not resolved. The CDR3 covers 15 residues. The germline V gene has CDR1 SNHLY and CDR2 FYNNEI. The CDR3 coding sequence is TGTGCTATTCTGGGAGGGAGCTCCTATAATTCACCCCTCCACTTT. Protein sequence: CAILGGSSYNSPLHF.

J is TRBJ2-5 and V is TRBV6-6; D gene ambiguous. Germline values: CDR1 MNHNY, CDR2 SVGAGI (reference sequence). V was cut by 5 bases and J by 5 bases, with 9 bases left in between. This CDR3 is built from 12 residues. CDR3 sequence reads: CASSPMRETQYF. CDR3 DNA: TGTGCCAGCAGTCCGATGCGGGAGACCCAGTACTTC.